This entry lists 8 T cell receptor beta chains sequenced from one sample in a study of identical twins. A single record per CDR3 protein comes from TCRdb applying MiXCR to the 5' RACE reads. Here the sample spans some 240,000 distinct CDR3 sequences, about 8.3% being singletons. The same sample was also used in a study of yellow fever vaccine responses in identical twins.

Sequencing was performed on CD8+ T cells sorted from blood. All receptors derive from a woman between 18 and 29 years old in good health.

In its sample, this clonotype was seen a few times. The genes are TRBV2 and TRBJ2-7; 8 positions agree with TRBD1. V was pared by 2 bases and J by 3 bases, with 3 bases of the junction left unmatched. The CDR3 sequence is 14 residues long. From germline, CDR1 is SNHLY and CDR2 FYNNEI. CDR3: CASSETGGDYEQYF. The CDR3 coding sequence is TGTGCCAGCAGTGAAACAGGGGGAGACTACGAGCAGTACTTC.

With regard to this clonotype: The junction departs from the called germline gene at one end, perhaps through a read error. The chain carries TRBV5-1 and TRBJ2-1, with a possible D match to TRBD2 (5 bases). Germline assignment: CDR1 SGHRS and CDR2 YFSETQ. The CDR3 spans 14 residues. CDR3 nucleotide sequence: TGCGCCAGCAGCTTGTTGGAGGCTTACAATGAGCTGTTCTTC. Residues: CASSLLEAYNELFF.

This clonotype has only a few counts. This chain joins TRBV7-9 and TRBJ2-3; TRBD1 aligns across 8 bases. Germline-derived CDR1 and CDR2 are SEHNR and FQNEAQ (reference sequence). The CDR3 consists of 14 residues. The junction had 6 bases not matched to a gene; V was cut back by 5 bases and J by 5 bases. This CDR3 reads CASSPGQGVDTQYF. The CDR3 DNA reads TGTGCCAGCAGCCCCGGACAGGGTGTAGATACGCAGTATTTT.

The chain recombines TRBV24-1 with TRBJ1-5; no clear D. From germline, CDR1 is KGHDR and CDR2 SFDVKD. V shed 1 base and J shed 7 bases, with 7 bases lying between them. This CDR3 has 13 amino acids. CDR3 amino acids: CATSDFGDQPQHF. As DNA, the CDR3 is TGTGCCACCAGTGATTTTGGCGACCAGCCCCAGCATTTT.

The chain links TRBV11-2 to TRBJ2-1, with D tentatively TRBD2 (6 bases). V lost 7 bases and J 2 bases, leaving 18 bases between the germline ends. Looked up from germline, CDR1 is SGHAT and CDR2 is FQNNGV. The CDR3 runs to 16 residues. CDR3 sequence (DNA): TGTGCCAGCATCCCTTCCGGGACGGGAGCCTACAATGAGCAGTTCTTC. This encodes CASIPSGTGAYNEQFF.

The chain couples TRBV11-2 to TRBJ2-2, with D perhaps TRBD2 (5 bases). CDR3 length: 15 residues. CDR1 SGHAT and CDR2 FQNNGV come from the germline V gene. The germline V and J ends were trimmed by 4 bases and 0 bases, with 9 bases remaining between them. As DNA, the CDR3 is TGTGCCAGCAGCTCCGGACTGGCGAACACCGGGGAGCTGTTTTTT. This codes for CASSSGLANTGELFF.

This chain uses TRBV3-1 with TRBJ2-5; 7 bases fit TRBD1. This CDR3 contains 17 residues. After removal of 0 bases from V and 3 bases from J, the junction contained 10 bases not matched to a gene. CDR1 is LGHDT and CDR2 is YNNKEL in the germline V gene (reference sequence). The CDR3 protein is CASSQDIRDSWEETQYF. Here the CDR3 DNA reads TGTGCCAGCAGCCAAGACATTCGGGACAGCTGGGAAGAGACCCAGTACTTC.

This clonotype came up a few times. J is TRBJ2-2 and V is TRBV4-3; D unresolved. This CDR3 is built from 12 residues. Deletions cut 4 bases from V and 7 bases from J, with 7 bases between. Germline assignment: CDR1 LGHNA and CDR2 YSLEER. The chain's CDR3 is CASSPSVGELFF. As DNA, the CDR3 is TGCGCCAGCAGCCCCAGCGTCGGGGAGCTGTTTTTT.